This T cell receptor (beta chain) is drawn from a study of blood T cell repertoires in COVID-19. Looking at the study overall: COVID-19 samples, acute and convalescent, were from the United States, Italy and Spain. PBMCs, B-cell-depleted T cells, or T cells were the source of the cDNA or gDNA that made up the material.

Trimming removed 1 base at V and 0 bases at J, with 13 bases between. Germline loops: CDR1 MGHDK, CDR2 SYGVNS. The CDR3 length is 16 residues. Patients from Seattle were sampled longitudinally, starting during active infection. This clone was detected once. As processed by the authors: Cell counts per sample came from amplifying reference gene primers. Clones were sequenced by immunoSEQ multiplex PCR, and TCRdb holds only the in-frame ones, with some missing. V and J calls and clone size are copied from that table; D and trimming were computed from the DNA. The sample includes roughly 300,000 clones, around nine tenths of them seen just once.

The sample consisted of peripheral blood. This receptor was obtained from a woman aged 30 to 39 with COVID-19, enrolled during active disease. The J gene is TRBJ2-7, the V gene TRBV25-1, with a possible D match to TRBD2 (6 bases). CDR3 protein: CASSEWGDANSYEQYF. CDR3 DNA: TGTGCCAGCAGTGAATGGGGGGACGCCAACTCCTACGAGCAGTACTTC.